One sample yielded the 24 T cell receptor beta chains listed below, sequenced in a study of T-cell memory formation after mild COVID-19. TCRdb re-called the 5' RACE reads through MiXCR, storing one row per CDR3 protein. Of hundreds of thousands of distinct CDR3 sequences in the sample, 25% to 30% were seen once. The sequencing sample was made of PBMCs or a T cell subset sorted from them (not recorded which). The receptors here all came from an adult woman who had mild COVID-19 (a few samples of this study predate the infection). Cell type and time point are not known.

This clonotype was observed a handful of times. The chain combines TRBV29-1 with TRBJ2-1; no definite D call. The germline V and J ends were trimmed by 4 bases and 7 bases, with 14 bases remaining between them. Germline CDR1 is SQVTM and CDR2 is ANQGSEA. This CDR3 region has 13 residues. The CDR3 sequence: CSVVTLQSNEQFF. The CDR3 DNA is TGCAGCGTTGTGACCCTACAGAGTAATGAGCAGTTCTTC.

The chain couples TRBV6-5 to TRBJ2-7; 8 bases map to TRBD1. The J segment lost 5 bases and the V segment lost 6 bases, leaving 6 bases of the junction unmatched. In germline, CDR1 is MNHEY, CDR2 SVGAGI. The CDR3 totals 13 residues. CDR3 sequence (DNA): TGTGCCAGCAGGCCCGCAGGGGGCGACGAGCAGTACTTC. This translates into CASRPAGGDEQYF.

This clonotype has only a few counts. The rearrangement joins TRBV7-9 to TRBJ2-5; D call uncertain. The CDR3 loop spans 14 amino acids. Trimming stripped 2 bases from V and 3 bases from J, with 10 bases between. Germline V gene data show CDR1 as SEHNR and CDR2 as FQNEAQ (reference sequence). This chain's CDR3 is CASSLTPAKETQYF. The CDR3 DNA follows: TGTGCCAGCAGCTTAACTCCAGCTAAAGAGACCCAGTACTTC.

This clonotype was observed once. This rearrangement joins TRBV2 to TRBJ2-2; D unresolved. CDR3 length: 16 residues. Between the trimmed V and J ends, which lost 0 bases and 2 bases, there was a span of 10 bases. Germline V gene lookup returns CDR1 SNHLY and CDR2 FYNNEI. The CDR3 nucleotides are TGTGCCAGCAGTGAAGCCGCAGGATACAACACCGGGGAGCTGTTTTTT. Translating gives CASSEAAGYNTGELFF.

The chain recombines TRBV19 with TRBJ1-1; 8 bases line up with TRBD1. Per germline, CDR1 LNHDA and CDR2 SQIVND (reference sequence). J lost 5 bases, V lost 9 bases, and 11 bases had no gene match. CDR3 length: 14 amino acids. CDR3 nucleotides: TGTGCCAGCCTGAATCAGGGGGCGAGTACTGAAGCTTTCTTT. Amino acid sequence: CASLNQGASTEAFF.

DNA for the CDR3: TGTGCCTGGAGCTACCTTCCCGGGACAGGGGGCTATGGCTACACCTTC. Its protein is CAWSYLPGTGGYGYTF. This chain uses TRBV30 with TRBJ1-2; 11 positions agree with TRBD1. J lost 4 bases, V lost 3 bases, and 10 bases had no gene match. Germline V gene data show CDR1 as GTSNPN and CDR2 as SVGIG (reference sequence). The CDR3 covers 16 residues.

The chain couples TRBV28 to TRBJ1-2; weak D call: TRBD1 (6 bases). CDR3 length: 14 residues. The V gene lost 5 bases and the J gene lost 4 bases, with 14 bases spanning the gap. CDR1 MDHEN and CDR2 SYDVKM come from the germline V gene. The CDR3 sequence: CASSHGQGSYGYTF. DNA for the CDR3: TGTGCCAGCAGTCACGGGCAGGGGAGCTATGGCTACACCTTC.

This clonotype was seen a handful of times. Here the CDR3 DNA reads TGTGCCTGGAGTCGGGGCCCGGGGGCATCGTACGAGCAGTACTTC. It specifies CAWSRGPGASYEQYF. This chain joins TRBV30 and TRBJ2-7; D is possibly TRBD1 or TRBD2 (6 bases each). From germline, CDR1 is GTSNPN and CDR2 SVGIG (reference sequence). The CDR3 is made up of 15 amino acids. Trimming stripped 2 bases from V and 4 bases from J, with 18 bases between.

This clonotype has a single count. This chain joins TRBV5-1 and TRBJ1-1, with TRBD1 matching over 9 bases. The CDR3 has 13 residues. The trim removed 5 bases at V and 6 bases at J, leaving 5 bases unmatched. Germline V lookup: CDR1 SGHRS, CDR2 YFSETQ. The CDR3 DNA is TGCGCCAGCAGGCCGGACAGGGGAGCTGAAGCTTTCTTT. This translates into CASRPDRGAEAFF.

The CDR3 region is CASSPDYTISYEQYF. DNA for the CDR3: TGTGCCAGCAGCCCGGACTACACAATCTCCTACGAGCAGTACTTC. This rearrangement joins TRBV7-2 to TRBJ2-7, with a weak D call TRBD2 (6 bases). CDR3 length: 15 residues. Trimming shortened V by 5 bases and J by 0 bases, and 14 bases separated the two germline ends. From germline, CDR1 is SGHTA and CDR2 FQGNSA. Variable domain in full (rest from reference TRBV7-2 and TRBJ2-7): GAGVSQSPSNKVTEKGKDVELRCDPISGHTALYWYRQSLGQGLEFLIYFQGNSAPDKSGLPSDRFSAERTGGSVSTLTIQRTQQEDSAVYLCASSPDYTISYEQYFGPGTRLTVT.

The gene calls are TRBV29-1 and TRBJ2-5, with D possibly TRBD1 on 6 matching bases. The length of the CDR3 is 12 residues. The germline V and J ends were trimmed by 4 bases and 5 bases, with 11 bases remaining between them. Germline V lookup: CDR1 SQVTM, CDR2 ANQGSEA. CDR3 in DNA: TGCAGCGTTGGCGGACAGCAGGAGACCCAGTACTTC. Encoded protein: CSVGGQQETQYF.

There are a few counts of this clonotype. The chain is built from TRBV7-2 and TRBJ2-1; D may match TRBD1 or TRBD2 (5 bases each). Germline lookup yields CDR1 SGHTA and CDR2 FQGNSA. V dropped 6 bases and J dropped 8 bases, with 17 bases sitting between them. The CDR3 has 14 amino acids. DNA of the CDR3: TGTGCCAGCAGGCTAGCTGGGGGAATCTATGAGCAGTTCTTC. Its translation: CASRLAGGIYEQFF.

This chain connects TRBV5-1 to TRBJ2-1; a possible D gene is TRBD1 (5 bases). CDR1 SGHRS and CDR2 YFSETQ come from the germline V gene. CDR3 length: 13 amino acids. V lost 5 bases and J lost 7, with 13 bases in between. As DNA, the CDR3 is TGCGCCAGCAGAGAAGGGGCCGGGAATGAGCAGTTCTTC. It is translated as CASREGAGNEQFF. The whole variable domain, filled in from reference TRBV5-1 and TRBJ2-1, reads KAGVTQTPRYLIKTRGQQVTLSCSPISGHRSVSWYQQTPGQGLQFLFEYFSETQRNKGNFPGRFSGRQFSNSRSEMNVSTLELGDSALYLCASREGAGNEQFFGPGTRLTVL.

The chain carries TRBV24-1 and TRBJ2-2; D is possibly TRBD2 (6 bases). V lost 3 bases, J lost 1 base, and 14 bases lay in between. This CDR3 spans 17 amino acids. The germline V gene has CDR1 KGHDR and CDR2 SFDVKD. The CDR3 loop is CATSDNAGRRNTGELFF. CDR3 in DNA: TGTGCCACCAGTGATAACGCGGGGCGGAGGAACACCGGGGAGCTGTTTTTT.

This clonotype was detected ten times or more. The chain is built from TRBV7-3 and TRBJ2-3; TRBD2 might be the D (5 bases). V was trimmed by 2 bases and J by 6 bases, leaving 12 bases between them. There are 14 residues in the CDR3. Germline V gene lookup returns CDR1 SGHTA and CDR2 FQGTGA. CDR3 sequence (DNA): TGTGCCAGCAGCTTAGGCGGTAGCGCTGATACGCAGTATTTT. Its translation is CASSLGGSADTQYF.

This clonotype has just a few counts. The CDR3 loop is CSVEGNRGLGQETQYF. The CDR3 nucleotides are TGCAGCGTTGAAGGGAACAGGGGGCTGGGACAAGAGACCCAGTACTTC. The genes are TRBV29-1 and TRBJ2-5; TRBD1 agrees at 9 bases. With 1 base clipped from V and 2 bases from J, the junction kept 8 bases outside the gene matches. Germline-derived CDR1 and CDR2 are SQVTM and ANQGSEA. The CDR3 spans 16 residues.

The CDR3 protein is CASSEYEQYF. The CDR3 DNA reads as TGTGCCAGCAGTGAATACGAGCAGTACTTC. The rearrangement joins TRBV25-1 to TRBJ2-7, with D hard to call. CDR1 MGHDK and CDR2 SYGVNS come from the germline V gene. The CDR3 contains 10 residues. V lost 0 bases to trimming and J lost 6 bases, with 0 bases between them.

The chain has TRBV27 and TRBJ1-1; D is ambiguous. In germline, CDR1 is MNHEY, CDR2 SMNVEV (reference sequence). V was cut by 6 bases and J by 1 base, with 9 bases left in between. The CDR3 sequence is 13 residues long. The CDR3: CASRRRGNTEAFF. The CDR3 DNA reads TGTGCCAGCAGGCGCCGAGGGAACACTGAAGCTTTCTTT.

This clonotype has at least ten counts. This sequence joins TRBV27 and TRBJ2-5; possibly TRBD1 or TRBD2 for D (5 bases each). From germline, CDR1 is MNHEY and CDR2 SMNVEV (reference sequence). This CDR3 has 14 amino acids. Between the trimmed V and J ends, which lost 3 bases and 0 bases, there was a span of 8 bases. The CDR3 region has the DNA TGTGCCAGCAGTTTGTGGGGGTACCAAGAGACCCAGTACTTC. This codes for CASSLWGYQETQYF.

This clonotype was counted between two and nine times. The chain couples TRBV9 to TRBJ2-5, with D perhaps TRBD2 (7 bases). Germline lookup yields CDR1 SGDLS and CDR2 YYNGEE. The V and J ends lost 0 bases and 1 base respectively, with 10 bases between them. The CDR3 runs to 15 residues. The CDR3 sequence: CASSVVGGPQETQYF. The DNA for the CDR3 is TGTGCCAGCAGCGTAGTGGGGGGGCCCCAAGAGACCCAGTACTTC. The whole variable domain, filled in from reference TRBV9 and TRBJ2-5, reads DSGVTQTPKHLITATGQRVTLRCSPRSGDLSVYWYQQSLDQGLQFLIQYYNGEERAKGNILERFSAQQFPDLHSELNLSSLELGDSALYFCASSVVGGPQETQYFGPGTRLLVL.

This chain joins TRBV7-3 and TRBJ1-1; 9 bases fit TRBD1. V was pared by 2 bases and J by 6 bases, with 4 bases of the junction left unmatched. Germline V lookup: CDR1 SGHTA, CDR2 FQGTGA. The CDR3 is 14 amino acids. CDR3 protein: CASSLGTGTAEAFF. The DNA of the CDR3 is TGTGCCAGCAGCTTAGGGACAGGGACGGCTGAAGCTTTCTTT.

The chain couples TRBV20-1 to TRBJ2-7, with D unresolved. V lost 6 bases and J 2 bases, leaving 17 bases between the germline ends. The CDR3 extends over 14 amino acids. Germline CDR1 reads DFQATT; CDR2 reads SNEGSKA (reference sequence). The CDR3 sequence is CSAPYPVIAYEQYF. CDR3 in DNA: TGCAGTGCCCCCTACCCCGTGATCGCCTACGAGCAGTACTTC.

The rearrangement joins TRBV10-3 to TRBJ1-1; TRBD1 might be the D (5 bases). Germline CDR1 ENHRY, CDR2 SYGVKD. V lost 5 bases, J lost 3 bases, and 7 bases lay in between. The CDR3 is made up of 12 amino acids. CDR3 sequence (DNA): TGTGCCATCAGTCCCAGGGACACTGAAGCTTTCTTT. It translates to CAISPRDTEAFF.

The chain employs TRBV6-6 and TRBJ1-1; D is possibly TRBD1 (5 bases). This CDR3 comprises 15 residues. Germline loops: CDR1 MNHNY, CDR2 SVGAGI (reference sequence). V gave up 5 bases and J gave up 1 base, with 14 bases separating them. The DNA for the CDR3 is TGTGCCAGCAGTAAAGGGGCTAGGCAGAACACTGAAGCTTTCTTT. It specifies CASSKGARQNTEAFF.